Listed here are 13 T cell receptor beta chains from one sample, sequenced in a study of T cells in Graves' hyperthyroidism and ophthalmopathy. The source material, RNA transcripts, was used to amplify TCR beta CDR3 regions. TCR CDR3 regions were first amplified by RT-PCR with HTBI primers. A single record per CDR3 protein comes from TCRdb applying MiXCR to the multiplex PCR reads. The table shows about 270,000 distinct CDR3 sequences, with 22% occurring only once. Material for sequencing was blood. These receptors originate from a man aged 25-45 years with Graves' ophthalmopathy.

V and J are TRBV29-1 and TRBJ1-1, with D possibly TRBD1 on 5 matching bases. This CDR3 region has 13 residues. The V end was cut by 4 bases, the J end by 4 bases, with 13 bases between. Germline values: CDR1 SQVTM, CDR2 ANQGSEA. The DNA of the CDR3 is TGCAGCGTTGTAGGGGTTGGGAGCACTGAAGCTTTCTTT. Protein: CSVVGVGSTEAFF.

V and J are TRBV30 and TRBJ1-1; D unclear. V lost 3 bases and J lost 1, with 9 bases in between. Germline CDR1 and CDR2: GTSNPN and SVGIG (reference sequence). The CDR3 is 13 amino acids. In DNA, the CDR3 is TGTGCCTGGAGCCTACAGTGGAACACTGAAGCTTTCTTT. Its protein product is CAWSLQWNTEAFF. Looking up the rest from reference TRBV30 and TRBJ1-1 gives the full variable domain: SQTIHQWPATLVQPVGSPLSLECTVEGTSNPNLYWYRQAAGRGLQLLFYSVGIGQISSEVPQNLSASRPQDRQFILSSKKLLLSDSGFYLCAWSLQWNTEAFFGQGTRLTVV.

The CDR3 DNA sequence: TGCGCCAGCTTGGAACAGACAGTTCGGACCAATGAGCAGTTCTTC. Its protein product is CASLEQTVRTNEQFF. J is TRBJ2-1 and V is TRBV5-1; D possibly corresponds to TRBD1 (5 bases). Trimming left V 7 bases short and J 6 bases short, with 20 bases between. Germline loops: CDR1 SGHRS, CDR2 YFSETQ. This CDR3 is 15 amino acids long.

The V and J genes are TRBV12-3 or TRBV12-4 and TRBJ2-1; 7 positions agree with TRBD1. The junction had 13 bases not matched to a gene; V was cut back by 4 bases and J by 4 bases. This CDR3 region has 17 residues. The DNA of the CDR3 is TGTGCCAGCAGTTCCTTGACAGGGTCTGTGGGGTACAATGAGCAGTTCTTC. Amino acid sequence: CASSSLTGSVGYNEQFF.

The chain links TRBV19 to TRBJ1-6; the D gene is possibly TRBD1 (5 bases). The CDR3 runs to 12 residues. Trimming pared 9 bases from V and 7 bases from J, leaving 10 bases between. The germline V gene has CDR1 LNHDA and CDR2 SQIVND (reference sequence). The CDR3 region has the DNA TGTGCCAGCGCCGGGGGAAATTCACCCCTCCACTTT. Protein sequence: CASAGGNSPLHF.

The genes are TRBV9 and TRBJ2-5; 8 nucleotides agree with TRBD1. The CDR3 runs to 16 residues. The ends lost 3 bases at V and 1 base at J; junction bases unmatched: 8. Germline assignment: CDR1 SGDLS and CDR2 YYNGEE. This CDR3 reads CASSGSRQGFQETQYF. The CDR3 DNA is TGTGCCAGCAGCGGTTCCAGACAGGGGTTCCAAGAGACCCAGTACTTC.

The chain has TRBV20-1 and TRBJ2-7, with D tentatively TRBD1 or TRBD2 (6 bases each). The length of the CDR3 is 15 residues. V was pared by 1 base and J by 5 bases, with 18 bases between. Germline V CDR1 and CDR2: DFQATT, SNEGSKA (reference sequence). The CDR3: CSARGGATPPHEQYF. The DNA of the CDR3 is TGCAGTGCTAGAGGGGGGGCCACGCCTCCTCACGAGCAGTACTTC.

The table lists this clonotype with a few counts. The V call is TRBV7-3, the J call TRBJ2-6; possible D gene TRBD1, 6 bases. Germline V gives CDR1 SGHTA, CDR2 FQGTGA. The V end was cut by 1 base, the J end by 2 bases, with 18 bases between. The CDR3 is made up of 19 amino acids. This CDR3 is CASSLMGMGAVPGANVLTF. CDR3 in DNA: TGTGCCAGCAGCTTAATGGGTATGGGGGCGGTACCTGGGGCCAACGTCCTGACTTTC.

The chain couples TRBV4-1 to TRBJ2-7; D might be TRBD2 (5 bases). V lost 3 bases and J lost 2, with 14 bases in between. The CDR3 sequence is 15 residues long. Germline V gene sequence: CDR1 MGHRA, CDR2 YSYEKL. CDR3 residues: CASSHRGVGAYEQYF. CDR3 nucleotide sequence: TGCGCCAGCAGCCATCGGGGAGTTGGAGCCTACGAGCAGTACTTC.

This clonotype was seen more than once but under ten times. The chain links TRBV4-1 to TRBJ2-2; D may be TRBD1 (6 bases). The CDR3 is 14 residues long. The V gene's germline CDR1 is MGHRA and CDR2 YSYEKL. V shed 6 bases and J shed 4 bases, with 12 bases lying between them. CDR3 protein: CASRNDRITGELFF. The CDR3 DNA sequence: TGCGCCAGCAGAAATGACAGGATCACCGGGGAGCTGTTTTTT.

The CDR3 DNA follows: TGTGCCAGCAGCCAAGATACACTAGCGGGTACCTACGAGCAGTACTTC. It yields the protein CASSQDTLAGTYEQYF. This chain connects TRBV14 to TRBJ2-7, with 9 bases identical to TRBD2. CDR1 is SGHDN, CDR2 FVKESK, per germline. Trimming at V came to 0 bases and at J to 2 bases, leaving 5 bases not matched to a gene. The CDR3 totals 16 residues.

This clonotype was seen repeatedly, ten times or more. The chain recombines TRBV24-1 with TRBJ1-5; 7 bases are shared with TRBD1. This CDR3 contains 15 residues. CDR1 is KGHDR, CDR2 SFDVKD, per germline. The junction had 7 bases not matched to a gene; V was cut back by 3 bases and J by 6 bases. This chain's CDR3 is CATSDARQGGQPQHF. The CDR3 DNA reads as TGTGCCACCAGTGATGCGCGACAGGGTGGTCAGCCCCAGCATTTT.

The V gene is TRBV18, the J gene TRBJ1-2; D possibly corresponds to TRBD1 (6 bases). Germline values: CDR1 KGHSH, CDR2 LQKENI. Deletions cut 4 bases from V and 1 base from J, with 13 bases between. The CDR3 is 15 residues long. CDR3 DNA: TGTGCCAGCTCACGACAGGTCCTCAATAACTATGGCTACACCTTC. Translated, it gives CASSRQVLNNYGYTF.